The 5 T cell receptor beta chains below were found in one sample sequenced in a study of blood T cells in healthy people across ages. Through a sample-barcoded 5' primer and a J-beta primer mix, a second PCR was run for about 6 to 12 cycles. In TCRdb, the 5' RACE reads were re-called with MiXCR into one record per CDR3 protein. The sample carries fewer than 900,000 distinct CDR3 sequences, roughly 35% recorded once. Sequencing was carried out using blood. The receptor source for this set is a man aged 18 to 30 in good health.

This clonotype was detected only once. The junction departs from germline at one end; a sequencing error may be responsible. This chain uses TRBV4-1 with TRBJ2-3, with TRBD1 identical over 8 bases. This CDR3 is 16 amino acids long. The germline CDR1 and CDR2 sequences are MGHRA and YSYEKL. The DNA of the CDR3 is TGCGCCAGCGGCCAACATAACAGGGGGGTAGGAGATACGCAGTATTTT. Protein: CASGQHNRGVGDTQYF.

This clonotype was found once. The J gene is TRBJ2-5, the V gene TRBV29-1; the D is unclear. The CDR3 covers 12 residues. Trimming removed 7 bases at V and 1 base at J, with 10 bases between. The V gene's germline CDR1 is SQVTM and CDR2 ANQGSEA. The CDR3 DNA follows: TGCAGCGACCGGGTCAGCCAAGAGACCCAGTACTTC. This sequence encodes CSDRVSQETQYF.

This clonotype was detected a few times. The V and J genes are TRBV30 and TRBJ1-2, with TRBD1 as a possible D gene (5 bases). Trimming pared 1 base from V and 7 bases from J, leaving 16 bases between. Germline values: CDR1 GTSNPN, CDR2 SVGIG (reference sequence). The CDR3 covers 14 residues. The CDR3 bases are TGTGCCTGGAGTGAGCAGGGCGTCCTGGGTGGCTACACCTTC. Its protein is CAWSEQGVLGGYTF.

This clonotype was seen only a few times. The rearrangement uses TRBV6-8 and TRBJ2-1, with 7 bases matching TRBD1. V trimming: 5 bases; J trimming: 6 bases; junction bases outside the gene matches: 10. The CDR3 extends over 15 amino acids. Germline CDR1 is MNHGY and CDR2 is SAAAGT. CDR3 nucleotide sequence: TGTGCCAGCAGTCTTTACAGGGGTGTTGGCAATGAGCAGTTCTTC. This codes for CASSLYRGVGNEQFF.

V is TRBV7-2 and J is TRBJ2-1; 8 nucleotides match TRBD2. There are 14 residues in the CDR3. V shed 1 base and J 8 bases; nucleotides not matched to a gene: 4. Germline V CDR1 and CDR2: SGHTA, FQGNSA. The CDR3 DNA is TGTGCCAGCAGCTTAGTTCTGACTAGCGATGAGCAGTTCTTC. Translation: CASSLVLTSDEQFF.